One sample yielded the 17 T cell receptor beta chains listed below, sequenced in a study of identical twins. Each CDR3 protein is one row after TCRdb ran MiXCR on the 5' RACE reads. The sample lists hundreds of thousands of distinct CDR3 sequences; 15% to 20% were seen once. These same data were also listed under a study on T cells expressing NK-cell markers.

The sample comprised PBMCs. The receptors here all came from a woman under 30 in good health.

The chain uses TRBV20-1 and TRBJ2-3, with D perhaps TRBD1 (8 bases). The V end was cut by 6 bases, the J end by 0 bases, with 22 bases between. The CDR3 consists of 17 residues. The germline gives CDR1 DFQATT, CDR2 SNEGSKA (reference sequence). The CDR3 sequence: CSARRLYRGGSTDTQYF. In DNA, the CDR3 is TGCAGTGCCCGGCGGCTTTACAGGGGGGGAAGCACAGATACGCAGTATTTT.

This clonotype was seen a few times. V usage is TRBV6-1 and J usage is TRBJ2-7; unclear D gene. The V end lost 6 bases, the J end lost 5 bases, and 17 bases lay between the germline ends. Germline CDR1 and CDR2: MNHNS and SASEGT. The CDR3 is 14 residues long. CDR3 amino acids: CASRRVLSADEQYF. DNA of the CDR3: TGTGCCAGCAGAAGGGTGCTCTCGGCTGACGAGCAGTACTTC.

The V call is TRBV25-1, the J call TRBJ2-7; 7 positions match TRBD2. CDR3 length: 14 residues. Losses at the gene ends were 7 bases for V and 5 bases for J; bases not matched to a gene: 11. CDR1 is MGHDK and CDR2 is SYGVNS in the germline V gene. The DNA of the CDR3 is TGTGCCAGCACCCCAGGGAGGGAACTCCACGAGCAGTACTTC. As protein: CASTPGRELHEQYF.

This clonotype came up a few times. This chain connects TRBV7-9 to TRBJ2-3, with TRBD2 matching 9 bases. Germline values: CDR1 SEHNR, CDR2 FQNEAQ (reference sequence). V shed 10 bases and J 5 bases; nucleotides not matched to a gene: 13. CDR3 length: 15 residues. The CDR3 coding sequence is TGTGCCACCCCGGACGGCGGGGGGGCGGAAGATACGCAGTATTTT. Its protein is CATPDGGGAEDTQYF.

V is TRBV2 and J is TRBJ2-2, with D possibly matching TRBD2 (6 bases). This CDR3 is 16 amino acids long. Germline CDR1 SNHLY, CDR2 FYNNEI. Trimming took off 3 bases at V and 1 base at J, with 12 bases between the two ends. This CDR3 is CASSDEGTVNTGELFF. The CDR3 DNA reads TGTGCCAGCAGTGATGAAGGGACTGTGAACACCGGGGAGCTGTTTTTT.

Only a few counts were recorded for this clonotype. This chain links TRBV12-3 or TRBV12-4 with TRBJ2-7; D might be TRBD2 (7 bases). The V end was cut by 6 bases, the J end by 5 bases, with 20 bases between. The CDR3 is 15 amino acids. The CDR3 DNA reads TGTGCCAGCAGCGAGGGGGGGCAATTGGGAGACGAGCAGTACTTC. It is translated as CASSEGGQLGDEQYF.

This clonotype was seen a handful of times. This chain links TRBV20-1 with TRBJ2-7; 8 nucleotides align to TRBD2. Looked up from germline, CDR1 is DFQATT and CDR2 is SNEGSKA (reference sequence). After removal of 6 bases from V and 2 bases from J, the junction contained 9 bases not matched to a gene. The CDR3 runs to 14 residues. This chain's CDR3 is CSANLAGIPYEQYF. CDR3 in DNA: TGCAGTGCCAACTTAGCGGGAATCCCCTACGAGCAGTACTTC.

This CDR3 reads CASRSGADTQYF. DNA for the CDR3: TGTGCCAGCAGGAGCGGAGCAGATACGCAGTATTTT. The chain recombines TRBV6-1 with TRBJ2-3, with D perhaps TRBD2 (5 bases). CDR3 length equals 12 residues. Per the germline V gene, CDR1 is MNHNS and CDR2 is SASEGT. Deletions cut 6 bases from V and 4 bases from J, with 8 bases between.

This clonotype was observed at least ten times. This chain links TRBV20-1 with TRBJ1-1, with D possibly TRBD1 on 5 matching bases. This CDR3 comprises 12 residues. Trimming stripped 5 bases from V and 8 bases from J, with 15 bases between. Germline lookup yields CDR1 DFQATT and CDR2 SNEGSKA (reference sequence). The CDR3 here is CSAARDEREAFF. As DNA, the CDR3 is TGCAGTGCTGCCCGGGACGAAAGGGAAGCTTTCTTT.

The rearrangement joins TRBV7-9 to TRBJ2-7, with D perhaps matching TRBD2 (5 bases). V was cut by 5 bases and J by 5 bases, with 16 bases left in between. This CDR3 comprises 14 residues. Germline loops: CDR1 SEHNR, CDR2 FQNEAQ (reference sequence). CDR3 sequence: CASSPPERADEQYF. In nucleotides, the CDR3 is TGTGCCAGCAGCCCCCCCGAGAGGGCAGACGAGCAGTACTTC.

This chain uses TRBV18 with TRBJ2-1, with D maybe TRBD2 (6 bases). Germline V CDR1 and CDR2: KGHSH, LQKENI. The length of the CDR3 is 16 residues. V lost 6 bases, J lost 0 bases, and 15 bases lay in between. The CDR3 DNA reads TGTGCCAGCTCGCGGGGAGAGGGAAGCTCCTACAATGAGCAGTTCTTC. It encodes CASSRGEGSSYNEQFF.

In this sample, this clonotype turned up a few times. The chain has TRBV12-3 or TRBV12-4 and TRBJ2-2; possibly TRBD1 for D (5 bases). There are 15 residues in the CDR3. V lost 6 bases and J 1 base, leaving 12 bases between the germline ends. CDR3 nucleotides: TGTGCCAGCAGGTCAGGGTGGGAGAACACCGGGGAGCTGTTTTTT. As protein: CASRSGWENTGELFF.

This clonotype was found a few times. V is TRBV9 and J is TRBJ1-1; possible D gene TRBD1, 6 bases. The CDR3 extends over 15 amino acids. V gave up 1 base and J gave up 1 base, with 11 bases separating them. CDR1 and CDR2 from the germline V gene are SGDLS and YYNGEE. The CDR3 nucleotides read TGTGCCAGCAGCGTAATGACAGGAGCGAACACTGAAGCTTTCTTT. Its translation: CASSVMTGANTEAFF. The entire variable domain, with the rest obtained from reference TRBV9 and TRBJ1-1, is as follows: DSGVTQTPKHLITATGQRVTLRCSPRSGDLSVYWYQQSLDQGLQFLIQYYNGEERAKGNILERFSAQQFPDLHSELNLSSLELGDSALYFCASSVMTGANTEAFFGQGTRLTVV.

This clonotype showed up just a few times. The V gene is TRBV11-1, the J gene TRBJ1-1, with a possible D match to TRBD1 (5 bases). Looked up from germline, CDR1 is SGHAT and CDR2 is FQDESV (reference sequence). V gave up 6 bases and J gave up 1 base, with 24 bases separating them. The CDR3 runs to 18 residues. CDR3 nucleotides: TGTGCCAGCAGATCCCAACCGGGACTTAGGCGGGAGAACACTGAAGCTTTCTTT. Translating it yields CASRSQPGLRRENTEAFF.

This clonotype was found a few times. The chain recombines TRBV6-5 with TRBJ1-6, with D perhaps matching TRBD1 (6 bases). CDR3 length: 14 residues. V was trimmed by 4 bases and J by 10 bases, leaving 14 bases between them. CDR1 and CDR2 (germline): MNHEY, SVGAGI. DNA of the CDR3: TGTGCCAGCAGTTCCACAGGGAGGAACTCACCCCTCCACTTT. The encoded protein is CASSSTGRNSPLHF.

V is TRBV6-5 and J is TRBJ2-5; D is possibly TRBD1 (5 bases). The CDR3 loop spans 13 amino acids. From germline, CDR1 is MNHEY and CDR2 SVGAGI. V dropped 8 bases and J dropped 4 bases, with 14 bases sitting between them. In DNA form, the CDR3 reads TGTGCCAGCGCCACTCGAACAGGAGAGACCCAGTACTTC. Translating it yields CASATRTGETQYF.

The rearrangement joins TRBV7-2 to TRBJ2-3; 7 nucleotides align to TRBD2. Germline loops: CDR1 SGHTA, CDR2 FQGNSA. V was pared by 5 bases and J by 4 bases, with 9 bases of the junction left unmatched. CDR3 size: 15 residues. Here the CDR3 reads CASSPGGTMADTQYF. For the CDR3, the DNA is TGTGCCAGCAGCCCTGGCGGGACTATGGCAGATACGCAGTATTTT.